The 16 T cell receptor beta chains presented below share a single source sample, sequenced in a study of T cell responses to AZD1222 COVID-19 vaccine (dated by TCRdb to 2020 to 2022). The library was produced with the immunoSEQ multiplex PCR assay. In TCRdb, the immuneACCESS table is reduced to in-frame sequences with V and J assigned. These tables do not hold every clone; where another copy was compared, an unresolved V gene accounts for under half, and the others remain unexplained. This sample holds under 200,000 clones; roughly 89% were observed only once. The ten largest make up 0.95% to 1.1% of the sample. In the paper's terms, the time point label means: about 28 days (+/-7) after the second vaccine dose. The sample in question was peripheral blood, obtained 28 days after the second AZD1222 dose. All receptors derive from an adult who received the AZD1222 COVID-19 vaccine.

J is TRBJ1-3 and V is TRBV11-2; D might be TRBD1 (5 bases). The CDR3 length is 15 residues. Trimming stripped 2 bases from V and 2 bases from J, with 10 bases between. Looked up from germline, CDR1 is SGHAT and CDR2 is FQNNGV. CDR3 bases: TGTGCCAGCAGCTTAAGGGGTCCAACTGGAAACACCATATATTTT. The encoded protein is CASSLRGPTGNTIYF.

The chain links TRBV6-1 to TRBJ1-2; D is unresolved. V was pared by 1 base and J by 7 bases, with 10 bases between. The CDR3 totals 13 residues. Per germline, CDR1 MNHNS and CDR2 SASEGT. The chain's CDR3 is CASSEVPSRGYTF. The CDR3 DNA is TGTGCCAGCAGTGAAGTCCCCAGCCGTGGCTACACCTTC.

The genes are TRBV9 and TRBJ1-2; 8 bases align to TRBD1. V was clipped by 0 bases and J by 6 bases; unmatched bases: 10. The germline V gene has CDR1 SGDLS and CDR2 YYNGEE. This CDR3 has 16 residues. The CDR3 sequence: CASSVGLVRGPDGYTF. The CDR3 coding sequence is TGTGCCAGCAGCGTAGGGTTGGTCAGGGGGCCGGATGGCTACACCTTC.

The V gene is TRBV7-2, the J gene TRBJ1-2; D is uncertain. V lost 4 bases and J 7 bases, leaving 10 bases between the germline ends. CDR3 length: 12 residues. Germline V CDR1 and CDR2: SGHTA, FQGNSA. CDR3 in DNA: TGTGCCAGCAGCTGGGCAAAGGCTGGCTACACCTTC. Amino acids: CASSWAKAGYTF. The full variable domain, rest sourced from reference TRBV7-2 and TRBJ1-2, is GAGVSQSPSNKVTEKGKDVELRCDPISGHTALYWYRQSLGQGLEFLIYFQGNSAPDKSGLPSDRFSAERTGGSVSTLTIQRTQQEDSAVYLCASSWAKAGYTFGSGTRLTVV.

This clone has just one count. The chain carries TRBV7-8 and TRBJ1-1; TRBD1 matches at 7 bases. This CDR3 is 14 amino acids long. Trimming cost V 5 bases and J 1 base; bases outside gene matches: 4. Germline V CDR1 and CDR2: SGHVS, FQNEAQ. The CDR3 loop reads CASSVDRENTEAFF. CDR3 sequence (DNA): TGTGCCAGCAGCGTAGACAGGGAGAACACTGAAGCTTTCTTT.

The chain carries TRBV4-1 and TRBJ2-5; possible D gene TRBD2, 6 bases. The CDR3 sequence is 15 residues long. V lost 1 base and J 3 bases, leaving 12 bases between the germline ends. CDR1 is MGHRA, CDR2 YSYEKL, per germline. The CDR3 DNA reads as TGCGCCAGCAGCCAAGGCGGGGTTTTCGAAGAGACCCAGTACTTC. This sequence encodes CASSQGGVFEETQYF.

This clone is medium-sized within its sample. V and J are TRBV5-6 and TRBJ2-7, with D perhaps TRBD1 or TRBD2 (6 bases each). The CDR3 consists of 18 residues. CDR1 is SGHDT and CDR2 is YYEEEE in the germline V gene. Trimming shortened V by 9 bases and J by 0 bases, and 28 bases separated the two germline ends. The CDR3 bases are TGTGCCACCCCTCGCGGGGTTTTAGGGACAATGAACTCCTACGAGCAGTACTTC. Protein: CATPRGVLGTMNSYEQYF.

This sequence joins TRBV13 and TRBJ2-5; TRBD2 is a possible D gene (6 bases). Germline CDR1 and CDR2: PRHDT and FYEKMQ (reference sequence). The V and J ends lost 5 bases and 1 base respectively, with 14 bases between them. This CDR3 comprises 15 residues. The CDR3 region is CASSPSGGSQETQYF. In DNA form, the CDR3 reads TGTGCCAGCAGCCCCAGTGGGGGGTCCCAAGAGACCCAGTACTTC.

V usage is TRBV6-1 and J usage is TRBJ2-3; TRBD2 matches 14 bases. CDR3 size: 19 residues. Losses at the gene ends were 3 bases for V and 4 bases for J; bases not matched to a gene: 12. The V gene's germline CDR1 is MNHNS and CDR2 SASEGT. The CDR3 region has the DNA TGTGCCAGCAGTGACGGACTAGCGGGGGGCCGGGGTGTTGCAGATACGCAGTATTTT. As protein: CASSDGLAGGRGVADTQYF.

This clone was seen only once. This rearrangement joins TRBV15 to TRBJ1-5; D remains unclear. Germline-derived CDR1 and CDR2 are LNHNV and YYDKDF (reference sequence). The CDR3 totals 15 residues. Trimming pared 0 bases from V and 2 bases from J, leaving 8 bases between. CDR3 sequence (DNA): TGTGCCACCAGCAGAGACAGGTCTGGCAATCAGCCCCAGCATTTT. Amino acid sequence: CATSRDRSGNQPQHF.

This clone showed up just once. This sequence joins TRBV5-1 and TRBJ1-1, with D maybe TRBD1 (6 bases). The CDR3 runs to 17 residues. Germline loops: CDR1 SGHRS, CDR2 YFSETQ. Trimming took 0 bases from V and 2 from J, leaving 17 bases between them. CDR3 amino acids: CASSLEPRGAANTEAFF. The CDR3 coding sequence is TGCGCCAGCAGCTTGGAGCCGAGGGGGGCCGCAAACACTGAAGCTTTCTTT.

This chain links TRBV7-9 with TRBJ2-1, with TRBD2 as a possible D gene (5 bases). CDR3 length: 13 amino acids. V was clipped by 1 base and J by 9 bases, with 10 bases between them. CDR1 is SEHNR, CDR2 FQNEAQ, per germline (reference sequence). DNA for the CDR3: TGTGCCAGCAGCTTAGAACTAGGGAGTGAGCAGTTCTTC. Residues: CASSLELGSEQFF. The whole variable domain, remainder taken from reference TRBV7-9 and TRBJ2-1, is DTGVSQNPRHKITKRGQNVTFRCDPISEHNRLYWYRQTLGQGPEFLTYFQNEAQLEKSRLLSDRFSAERPKGSFSTLEIQRTEQGDSAMYLCASSLELGSEQFFGPGTRLTVL.

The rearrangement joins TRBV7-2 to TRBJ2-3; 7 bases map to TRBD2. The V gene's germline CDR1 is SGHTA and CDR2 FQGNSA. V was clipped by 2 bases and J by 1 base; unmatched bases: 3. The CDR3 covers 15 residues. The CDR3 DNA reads TGTGCCAGCAGCTTACAGCGGGGACGCACAGATACGCAGTATTTT. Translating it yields CASSLQRGRTDTQYF.

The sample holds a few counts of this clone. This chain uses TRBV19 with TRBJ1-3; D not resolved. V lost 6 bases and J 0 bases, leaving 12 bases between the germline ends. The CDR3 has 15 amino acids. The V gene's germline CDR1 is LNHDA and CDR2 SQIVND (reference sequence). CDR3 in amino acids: CASSPQSVSGNTIYF. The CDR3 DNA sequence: TGTGCCAGTAGCCCCCAATCGGTCTCTGGAAACACCATATATTTT.

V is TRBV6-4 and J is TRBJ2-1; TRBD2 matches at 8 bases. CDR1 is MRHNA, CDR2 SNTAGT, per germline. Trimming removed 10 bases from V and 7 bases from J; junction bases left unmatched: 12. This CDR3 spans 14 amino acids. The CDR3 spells CATSGGETANEQFF. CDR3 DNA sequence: TGTGCCACCTCGGGAGGGGAGACAGCGAATGAGCAGTTCTTC.

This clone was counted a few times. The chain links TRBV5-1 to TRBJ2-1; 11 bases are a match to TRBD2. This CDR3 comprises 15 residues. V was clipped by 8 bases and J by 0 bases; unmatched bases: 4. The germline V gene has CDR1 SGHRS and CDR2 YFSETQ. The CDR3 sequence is CASRLAGFSYNEQFF. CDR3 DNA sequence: TGCGCCAGTAGACTAGCGGGGTTCTCCTACAATGAGCAGTTCTTC.